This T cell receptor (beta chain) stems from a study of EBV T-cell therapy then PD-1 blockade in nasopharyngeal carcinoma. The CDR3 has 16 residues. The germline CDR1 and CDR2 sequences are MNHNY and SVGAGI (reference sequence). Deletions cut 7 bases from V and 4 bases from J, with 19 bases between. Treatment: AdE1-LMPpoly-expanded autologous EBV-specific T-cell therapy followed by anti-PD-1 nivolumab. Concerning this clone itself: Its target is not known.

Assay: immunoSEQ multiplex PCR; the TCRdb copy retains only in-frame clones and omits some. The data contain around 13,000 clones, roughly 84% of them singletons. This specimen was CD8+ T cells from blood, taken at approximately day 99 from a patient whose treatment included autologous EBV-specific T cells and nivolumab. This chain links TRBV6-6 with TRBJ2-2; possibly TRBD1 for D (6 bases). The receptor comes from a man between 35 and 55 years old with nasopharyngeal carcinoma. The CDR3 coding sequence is TGTGCCAGCACCCCTACAGGGTACTCGGGCACCGGGGAGCTGTTTTTT. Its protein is CASTPTGYSGTGELFF.